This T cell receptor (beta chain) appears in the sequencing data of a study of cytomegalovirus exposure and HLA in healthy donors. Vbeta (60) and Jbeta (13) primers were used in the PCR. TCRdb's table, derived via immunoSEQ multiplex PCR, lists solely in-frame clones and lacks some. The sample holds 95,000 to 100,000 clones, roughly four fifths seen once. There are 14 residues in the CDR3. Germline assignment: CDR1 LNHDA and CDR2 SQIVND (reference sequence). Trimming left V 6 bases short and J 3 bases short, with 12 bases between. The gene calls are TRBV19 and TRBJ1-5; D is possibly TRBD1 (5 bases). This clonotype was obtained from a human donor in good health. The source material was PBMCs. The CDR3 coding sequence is TGTGCCAGTAGCGAGGGGAGGGACAATCAGCCCCAGCATTTT. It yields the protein CASSEGRDNQPQHF. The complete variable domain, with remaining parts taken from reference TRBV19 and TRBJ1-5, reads DGGITQSPKYLFRKEGQNVTLSCEQNLNHDAMYWYRQDPGQGLRLIYYSQIVNDFQKGDIAEGYSVSREKKESFPLTVTSAQKNPTAFYLCASSEGRDNQPQHFGDGTRLSIL.